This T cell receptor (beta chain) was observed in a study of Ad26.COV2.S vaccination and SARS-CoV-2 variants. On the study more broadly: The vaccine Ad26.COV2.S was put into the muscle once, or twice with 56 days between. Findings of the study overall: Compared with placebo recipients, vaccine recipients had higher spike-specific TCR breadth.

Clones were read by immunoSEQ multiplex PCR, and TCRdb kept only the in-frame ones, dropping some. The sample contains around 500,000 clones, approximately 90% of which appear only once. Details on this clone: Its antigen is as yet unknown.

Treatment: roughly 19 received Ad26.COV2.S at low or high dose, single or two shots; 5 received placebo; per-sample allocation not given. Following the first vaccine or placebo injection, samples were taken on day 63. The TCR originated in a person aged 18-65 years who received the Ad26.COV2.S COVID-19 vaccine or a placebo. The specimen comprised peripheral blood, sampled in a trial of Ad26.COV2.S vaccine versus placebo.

In DNA, the CDR3 is TGTGCCAGCAGCCGGGAGCCCGGGACTAGCGGCACTTTTTACAATGAGCAGTTCTTC. It encodes CASSREPGTSGTFYNEQFF. The J gene is TRBJ2-1, the V gene TRBV3-1 (or the pseudogene TRBV3-2); 11 bases map to TRBD2. Trimming cost V 4 bases and J 4 bases; bases outside gene matches: 15. This CDR3 has 19 residues. Germline CDR1 is LGHDT and CDR2 is YNNKEL (reference sequence).